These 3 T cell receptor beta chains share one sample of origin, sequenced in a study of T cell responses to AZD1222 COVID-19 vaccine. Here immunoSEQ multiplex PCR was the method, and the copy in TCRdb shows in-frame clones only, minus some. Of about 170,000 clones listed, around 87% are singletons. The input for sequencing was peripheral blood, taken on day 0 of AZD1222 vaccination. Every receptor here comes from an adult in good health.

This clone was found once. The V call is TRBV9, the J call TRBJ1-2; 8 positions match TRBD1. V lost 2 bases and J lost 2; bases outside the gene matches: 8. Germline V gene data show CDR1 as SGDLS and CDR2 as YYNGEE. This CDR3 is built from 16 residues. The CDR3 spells CASSVDGQGRNYGYTF. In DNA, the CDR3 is TGTGCCAGCAGCGTGGACGGACAGGGACGGAACTATGGCTACACCTTC.

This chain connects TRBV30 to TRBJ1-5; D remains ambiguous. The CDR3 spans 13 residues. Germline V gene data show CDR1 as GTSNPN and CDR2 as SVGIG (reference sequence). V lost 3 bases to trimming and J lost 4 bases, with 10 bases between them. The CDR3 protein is CAWSFDENQPQHF. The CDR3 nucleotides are TGTGCCTGGAGCTTCGATGAGAATCAGCCCCAGCATTTT. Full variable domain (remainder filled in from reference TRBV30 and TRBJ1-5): SQTIHQWPATLVQPVGSPLSLECTVEGTSNPNLYWYRQAAGRGLQLLFYSVGIGQISSEVPQNLSASRPQDRQFILSSKKLLLSDSGFYLCAWSFDENQPQHFGDGTRLSIL.

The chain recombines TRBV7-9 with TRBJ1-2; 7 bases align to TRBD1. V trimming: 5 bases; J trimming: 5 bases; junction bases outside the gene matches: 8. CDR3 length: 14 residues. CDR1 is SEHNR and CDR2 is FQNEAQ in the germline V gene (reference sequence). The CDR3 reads CASSRPGQKYGYTF. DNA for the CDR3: TGTGCCAGCAGCCGACCGGGACAGAAGTATGGCTACACCTTC.